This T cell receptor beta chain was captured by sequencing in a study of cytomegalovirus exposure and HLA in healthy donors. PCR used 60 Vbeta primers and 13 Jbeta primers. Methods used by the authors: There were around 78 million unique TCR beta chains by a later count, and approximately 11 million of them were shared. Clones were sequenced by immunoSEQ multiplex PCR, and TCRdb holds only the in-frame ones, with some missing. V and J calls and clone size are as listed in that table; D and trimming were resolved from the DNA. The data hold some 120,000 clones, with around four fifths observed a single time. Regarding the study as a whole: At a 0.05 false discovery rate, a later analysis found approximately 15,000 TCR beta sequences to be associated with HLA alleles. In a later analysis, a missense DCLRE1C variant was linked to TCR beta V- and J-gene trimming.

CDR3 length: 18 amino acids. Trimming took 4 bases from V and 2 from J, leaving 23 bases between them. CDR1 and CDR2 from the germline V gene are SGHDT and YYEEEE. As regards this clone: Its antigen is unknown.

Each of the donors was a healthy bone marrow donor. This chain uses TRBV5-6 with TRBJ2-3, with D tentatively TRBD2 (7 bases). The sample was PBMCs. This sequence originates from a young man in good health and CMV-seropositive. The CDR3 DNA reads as TGTGCCAGCAGCCCCTGGGTTGCGGTGGGGGGGCCCACAGATACGCAGTATTTT. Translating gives CASSPWVAVGGPTDTQYF.